Only a few counts were recorded for the clone carrying this T cell receptor (beta chain). Its antigen remains unknown. V shed 0 bases and J 7 bases; nucleotides not matched to a gene: 10. The CDR3 is 16 residues long. The germline V gene has CDR1 MNHEY and CDR2 SVGEGT. These data originate in a study of post-analysis software for immune sequencing data. Researchers reported that TCR beta cDNA libraries carried unique molecular identifiers. Around 500,000 cDNA molecules came from roughly 1 to 10 million T cells. TCRdb called the PCR reads again in MiXCR, with one record for every CDR3 protein. The table shows about 430,000 distinct CDR3 sequences, with less than 40% occurring only once. Study results and caveats: Multiple sclerosis patients had significantly lower normalized Chao1 diversity than controls. F measure clustering grouped samples strongly by preparation batch. A handful of TRBV segments (TRBV5-6, TRBV5-1 and TRBV20-1 among them) occurred more frequently in patients than in controls.

This sequence originates from a girl aged 2 to 9 with multiple sclerosis. V usage is TRBV6-2 or TRBV6-3 and J usage is TRBJ2-3; 7 nucleotides line up with TRBD2. Sequenced material: blood. The DNA of the CDR3 is TGTGCCAGCAGTTACTCCTCGCGGGAGCGGAGGAATACGCAGTATTTT. It is translated as CASSYSSRERRNTQYF.